Below are 19 T cell receptor beta chains sequenced from a single sample in a study of shared clonotypes between healthy human individuals. Produced via immunoSEQ multiplex PCR; TCRdb's table is partial and in-frame only. Counted here are around 1.1 million clones, about 84% occurring once; the ten biggest clones make up 0.55% to 0.7%. The sample was memory CD4+ T cells from PBMCs. The subset was: CD45RA-negative fraction. Every receptor here comes from a man in his late teens or twenties in good health. Some clones in this sample may be carry-over from other donors' samples.

This chain links TRBV2 with TRBJ1-1; 7 positions agree with TRBD1. Germline V gene sequence: CDR1 SNHLY, CDR2 FYNNEI. The CDR3 extends over 15 amino acids. J gave up 5 bases and V 2 bases, and 8 bases lay outside the gene matches. CDR3 sequence (DNA): TGTGCCAGCAGTGAACTGGGACAGCAATCAACTGAAGCTTTCTTT. It is translated as CASSELGQQSTEAFF.

This clone was seen more than once but under ten times. The CDR3 here is CASSEGQGAQPQHF. CDR3 nucleotide sequence: TGTGCCAGCAGTGAAGGGCAGGGGGCCCAGCCCCAGCATTTT. The genes are TRBV2 and TRBJ1-5, with 8 bases lining up with TRBD1. CDR3 length: 14 residues. Germline V gives CDR1 SNHLY, CDR2 FYNNEI. Trimming removed 1 base from V and 7 bases from J; junction bases left unmatched: 3. Filled out from reference TRBV2 and TRBJ1-5, the complete variable domain reads EPEVTQTPSHQVTQMGQEVILRCVPISNHLYFYWYRQILGQKVEFLVSFYNNEISEKSEIFDDQFSVERPDGSNFTLKIRSTKLEDSAMYFCASSEGQGAQPQHFGDGTRLSIL.

This clone was observed a handful of times. J is TRBJ1-1 and V is TRBV27; D may be TRBD1 (6 bases). In germline, CDR1 is MNHEY, CDR2 SMNVEV (reference sequence). The CDR3 is 13 amino acids. V was pared by 5 bases and J by 4 bases, with 11 bases between. CDR3 in DNA: TGTGCCAGCAGTCAGGGGTTGAGCACTGAAGCTTTCTTT. Residues: CASSQGLSTEAFF.

Remarks on this clone: Compared with germline, one end of the junction differs, possibly owing to a read error. This rearrangement joins TRBV27 to TRBJ2-7; D possibly matches TRBD1 or TRBD2 (5 bases each). The CDR3 length is 20 residues. Germline CDR1 MNHEY, CDR2 SMNVEV (reference sequence). CDR3 residues: CASSLFGRGGLSTRSNRVVF. The DNA for the CDR3 is TGTGCCAGCAGTTTATTCGGCCGGGGCGGTCTCTCAACCCGATCCAACCGCGTTGTATTC.

As DNA, the CDR3 is TGTGCCAGTAGTATACCCGGGACGCGTGGGCAGCCCCAGCATTTT. The encoded protein is CASSIPGTRGQPQHF. The chain recombines TRBV19 with TRBJ1-5; a possible D gene is TRBD1 (5 bases). The CDR3 contains 15 residues. Germline V gene sequence: CDR1 LNHDA, CDR2 SQIVND (reference sequence). Deletions cut 2 bases from V and 7 bases from J, with 15 bases between.

The rearrangement uses TRBV5-1 and TRBJ2-1, with D perhaps matching TRBD1 or TRBD2 (5 bases each). V lost 2 bases and J 9 bases, leaving 15 bases between the germline ends. CDR1 and CDR2 from the germline V gene are SGHRS and YFSETQ. This CDR3 is 14 amino acids long. Here the CDR3 DNA reads TGCGCCAGCAGCTTCGGGGCCTACGGTTCTGAGCAGTTCTTC. This sequence encodes CASSFGAYGSEQFF.

The chain employs TRBV25-1 and TRBJ2-2; possibly TRBD2 for D (5 bases). Trimming left V 8 bases short and J 0 bases short, with 10 bases between. This CDR3 comprises 14 residues. Germline CDR1 and CDR2: MGHDK and SYGVNS. The CDR3 coding sequence is TGTGCCAGCGAAACTAGAGCGAACACCGGGGAGCTGTTTTTT. Residues: CASETRANTGELFF.

The V call is TRBV19, the J call TRBJ1-5; D is unclear. CDR1 LNHDA and CDR2 SQIVND come from the germline V gene (reference sequence). V shed 8 bases and J shed 3 bases, with 20 bases lying between them. This CDR3 has 16 residues. CDR3 region: CASSAVRVFSNQPQHF. The CDR3 nucleotides are TGTGCCAGTTCCGCTGTGAGGGTTTTCTCCAATCAGCCCCAGCATTTT.

The chain couples TRBV7-2 to TRBJ2-5, with 11 bases fitting TRBD2. The CDR3 has 14 amino acids. V was clipped by 5 bases and J by 4 bases; unmatched bases: 3. The germline CDR1 and CDR2 sequences are SGHTA and FQGNSA. CDR3 protein: CASSVSGRGETQYF. The DNA of the CDR3 is TGTGCCAGCAGCGTTAGCGGGAGGGGAGAGACCCAGTACTTC.

The chain has TRBV28 and TRBJ2-1, with 8 bases that match TRBD2. The ends lost 3 bases at V and 4 bases at J; junction bases unmatched: 5. From germline, CDR1 is MDHEN and CDR2 SYDVKM. The CDR3 is made up of 15 amino acids. The CDR3 sequence: CASSFYGRAYNEQFF. The CDR3 DNA is TGTGCCAGCAGTTTTTACGGGAGGGCTTACAATGAGCAGTTCTTC.

Comments on this clone: The identical CDR3 is also encoded by other nucleotide sequences in the sample. The rearrangement uses TRBV7-9 and TRBJ2-2; D is unclear. The ends were cut back, 1 base at V and 0 bases at J, with 6 bases in the middle. The CDR3 consists of 15 residues. The germline V gene encodes CDR1 SEHNR and CDR2 FQNEAQ (reference sequence). The CDR3 DNA follows: TGTGCCAGCAGCTTAGGCGGAACGAACACCGGGGAGCTGTTTTTT. Its translation: CASSLGGTNTGELFF.

This chain connects TRBV4-1 to TRBJ2-3; TRBD1 is a possible D gene (5 bases). Germline lookup yields CDR1 MGHRA and CDR2 YSYEKL. This CDR3 region has 13 residues. Trimming removed 2 bases at V and 5 bases at J, with 8 bases between. CDR3: CASSQSTEDTQYF. The CDR3 nucleotides are TGCGCCAGCAGCCAATCGACAGAAGATACGCAGTATTTT.

V gene TRBV5-1 combines with J gene TRBJ1-3; D call uncertain. Germline CDR1 reads SGHRS; CDR2 reads YFSETQ. V lost 0 bases to trimming and J lost 4 bases, with 8 bases between them. The CDR3 length is 14 residues. The chain's CDR3 is CASSLESIGNTIYF. CDR3 nucleotides: TGCGCCAGCAGCTTGGAGTCAATCGGAAACACCATATATTTT.

Regarding this clone: A much bigger clone sits one base away, suggesting this may be a read error. Other DNA sequences in the sample encode the same CDR3. J is TRBJ2-1 and V is TRBV6-1; 9 bases agree with TRBD2. The CDR3 has 15 amino acids. Germline trimming cut 2 bases from V and 11 bases from J; bases unmatched to any gene: 10. Germline CDR1 reads MNHNS; CDR2 reads SASEGT. CDR3 region: CASSEIAGGPQKQFF. The CDR3 nucleotides read TGTGCCAGCAGTGAAATCGCGGGAGGGCCTCAGAAGCAGTTCTTC.

This clone was counted a few times. This sequence joins TRBV19 and TRBJ2-2; D tentatively reads TRBD1 or TRBD2 (5 bases each). The CDR3 length is 17 residues. V lost 4 bases to trimming and J lost 0 bases, with 15 bases between them. Germline CDR1 LNHDA, CDR2 SQIVND (reference sequence). CDR3 nucleotide sequence: TGTGCCAGTAGTAGGATCCAGTGGGACGCGAACACCGGGGAGCTGTTTTTT. This sequence encodes CASSRIQWDANTGELFF.

This rearrangement joins TRBV28 to TRBJ2-3; possibly TRBD2 for D (5 bases). Between the trimmed V and J ends, which lost 4 bases and 6 bases, there was a span of 17 bases. Per the germline V gene, CDR1 is MDHEN and CDR2 is SYDVKM. The CDR3 extends over 15 amino acids. The CDR3 protein is CASSYIASVLDTQYF. CDR3 DNA sequence: TGTGCCAGCAGTTATATAGCGAGCGTGTTGGATACGCAGTATTTT.

V gene TRBV30 combines with J gene TRBJ1-3; D is uncertain. The CDR3 spans 14 residues. V dropped 1 base and J dropped 0 bases, with 7 bases sitting between them. Looked up from germline, CDR1 is GTSNPN and CDR2 is SVGIG (reference sequence). CDR3 loop: CAWSDGSSGNTIYF. The CDR3 nucleotides are TGTGCCTGGAGTGATGGGTCCTCTGGAAACACCATATATTTT.

J is TRBJ1-1 and V is TRBV7-9; 8 nucleotides align to TRBD1. Germline values: CDR1 SEHNR, CDR2 FQNEAQ (reference sequence). The CDR3 is 17 amino acids. Trimming removed 6 bases from V and 0 bases from J; junction bases left unmatched: 12. CDR3 sequence: CASRHRGRDRMNTEAFF. The CDR3 DNA reads as TGTGCCAGCAGACACCGAGGGCGGGACAGGATGAACACTGAAGCTTTCTTT.

This clone has only a few counts. V gene TRBV14 combines with J gene TRBJ1-3, with D hard to call. The CDR3 loop spans 13 amino acids. Germline lookup yields CDR1 SGHDN and CDR2 FVKESK. V was shortened by 0 bases and J by 5 bases, with 5 bases between the two germline ends. CDR3 sequence (DNA): TGTGCCAGCAGCCAAGACGGGAGAAACACCATATATTTT. As protein: CASSQDGRNTIYF.